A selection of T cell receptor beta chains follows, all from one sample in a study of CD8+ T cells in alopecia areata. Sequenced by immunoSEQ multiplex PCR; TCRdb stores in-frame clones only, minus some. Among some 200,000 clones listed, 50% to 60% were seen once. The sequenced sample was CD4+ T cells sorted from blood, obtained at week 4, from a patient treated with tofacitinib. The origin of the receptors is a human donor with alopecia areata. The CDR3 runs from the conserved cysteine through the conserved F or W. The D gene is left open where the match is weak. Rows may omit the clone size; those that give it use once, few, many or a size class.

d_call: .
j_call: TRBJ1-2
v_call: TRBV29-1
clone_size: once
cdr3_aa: CSVAGNYGYTF
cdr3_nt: TGCAGCGTTGCAGGGAACTATGGCTACACCTTC

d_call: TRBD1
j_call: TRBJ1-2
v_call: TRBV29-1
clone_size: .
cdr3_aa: CSVETTGARGYTF
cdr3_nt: TGCAGCGTTGAGACGACAGGGGCTCGCGGCTACACCTTC

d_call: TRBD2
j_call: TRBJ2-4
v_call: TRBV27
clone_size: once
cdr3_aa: CASPGGLAKNIQYF
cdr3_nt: TGTGCCAGCCCGGGGGGGCTAGCCAAAAACATTCAGTACTTC

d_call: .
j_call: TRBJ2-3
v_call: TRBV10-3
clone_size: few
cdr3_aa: CAISESKWDHTDTQYF
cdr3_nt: TGTGCCATCAGTGAGTCGAAGTGGGACCACACAGATACGCAGTATTTT

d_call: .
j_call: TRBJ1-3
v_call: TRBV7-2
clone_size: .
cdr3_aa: CASSSQVSGNTIYF
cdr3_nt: TGTGCCAGCAGCTCACAGGTCTCTGGAAACACCATATATTTT

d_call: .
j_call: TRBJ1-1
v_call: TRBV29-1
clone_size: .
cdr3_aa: CSVGATVWGGAEAFF
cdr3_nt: TGCAGCGTTGGAGCCACCGTGTGGGGGGGAGCTGAAGCTTTCTTT

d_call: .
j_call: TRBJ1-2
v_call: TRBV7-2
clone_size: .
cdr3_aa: CASSLEFNYGYTF
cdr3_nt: TGTGCCAGCAGCTTAGAATTTAACTATGGCTACACCTTC

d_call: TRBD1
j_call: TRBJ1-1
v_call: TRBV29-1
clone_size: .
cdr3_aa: CSVRVDRGTEAFF
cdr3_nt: TGCAGCGTCCGAGTAGACAGGGGGACTGAAGCTTTCTTT

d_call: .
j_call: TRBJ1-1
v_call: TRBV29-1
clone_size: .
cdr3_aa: CSGGLQTATEAFF
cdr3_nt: TGCAGCGGAGGATTACAGACCGCCACTGAAGCTTTCTTT

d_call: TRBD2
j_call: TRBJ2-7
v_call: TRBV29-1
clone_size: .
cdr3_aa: CSVEGSGGAHFAEQYF
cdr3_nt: TGCAGCGTTGAAGGAAGCGGGGGGGCGCACTTCGCCGAGCAGTACTTC

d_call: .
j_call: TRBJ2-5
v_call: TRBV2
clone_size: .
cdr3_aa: CASSDLRGYQETQYF
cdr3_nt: TGTGCCAGCAGTGACCTCCGGGGGTACCAAGAGACCCAGTACTTC

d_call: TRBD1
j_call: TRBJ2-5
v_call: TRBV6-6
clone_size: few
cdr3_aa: CASGTEETQYF
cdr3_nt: TGTGCCAGCGGGACAGAAGAGACCCAGTACTTC

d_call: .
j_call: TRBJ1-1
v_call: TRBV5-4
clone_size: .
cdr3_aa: CASSLVDRSEAFF
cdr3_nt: TGTGCCAGCAGCTTGGTTGACAGATCTGAAGCTTTCTTT

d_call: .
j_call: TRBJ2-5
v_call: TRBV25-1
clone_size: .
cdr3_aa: CASSDNVGRTQYF
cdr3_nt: TGTGCCAGCAGTGATAATGTGGGACGGACCCAGTACTTC

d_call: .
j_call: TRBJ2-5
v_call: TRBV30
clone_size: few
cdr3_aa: CAWSPMGETQYF
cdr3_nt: TGTGCCTGGAGCCCTATGGGGGAGACCCAGTACTTC

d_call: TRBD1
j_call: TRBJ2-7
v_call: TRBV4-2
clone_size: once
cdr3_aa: CASSPSLGQGPGEQYF
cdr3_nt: TGTGCCAGCAGCCCAAGTTTGGGACAGGGGCCAGGCGAGCAGTACTTC

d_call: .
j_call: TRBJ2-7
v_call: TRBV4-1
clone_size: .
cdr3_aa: CASSQEPHRQGGEQYF
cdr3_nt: TGCGCCAGCAGCCAAGAACCCCATAGACAGGGAGGCGAGCAGTACTTC

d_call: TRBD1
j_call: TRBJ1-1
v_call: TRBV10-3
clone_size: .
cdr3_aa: CAISGGQGGNTEAFF
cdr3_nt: TGTGCCATCAGTGGGGGACAGGGGGGTAACACTGAAGCTTTCTTT

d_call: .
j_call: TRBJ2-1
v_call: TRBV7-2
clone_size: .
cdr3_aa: CASSPPGSYNEQFF
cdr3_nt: TGTGCCAGCAGCCCACCGGGCTCATACAATGAGCAGTTCTTC

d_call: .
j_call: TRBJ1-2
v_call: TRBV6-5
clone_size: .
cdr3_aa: CASSAQANYGYTF
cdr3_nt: TGTGCCAGCAGTGCACAGGCTAACTATGGCTACACCTTC

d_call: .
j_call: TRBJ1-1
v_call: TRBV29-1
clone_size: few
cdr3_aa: CSALTGLNTEAFF
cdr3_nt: TGCAGCGCCTTGACAGGACTGAACACTGAAGCTTTCTTT

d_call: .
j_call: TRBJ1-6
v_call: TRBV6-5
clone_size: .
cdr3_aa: CASSRRSDSPLHF
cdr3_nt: TGTGCCAGCAGCCGCCGTTCTGATTCACCCCTCCACTTT

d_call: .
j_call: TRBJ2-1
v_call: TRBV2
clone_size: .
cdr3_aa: CASSDRGDEQFF
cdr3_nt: TGTGCCAGCAGTGACAGGGGCGATGAGCAGTTCTTC

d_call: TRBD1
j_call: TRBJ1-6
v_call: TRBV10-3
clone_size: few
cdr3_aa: CAISEGGQGDNSPLHF
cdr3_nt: TGTGCCATCAGTGAAGGGGGACAGGGGGATAATTCACCCCTCCACTTT

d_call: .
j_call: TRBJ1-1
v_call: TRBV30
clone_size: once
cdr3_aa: CAWTGTGTTEAFF
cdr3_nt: TGTGCCTGGACCGGAACAGGGACCACTGAAGCTTTCTTT

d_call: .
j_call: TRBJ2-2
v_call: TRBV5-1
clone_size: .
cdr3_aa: CASSPRTVTGELFF
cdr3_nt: TGCGCCAGCAGCCCGAGGACAGTCACCGGGGAGCTGTTTTTT

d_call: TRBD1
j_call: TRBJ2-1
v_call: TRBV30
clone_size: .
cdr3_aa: CAWSVRQGWSEQFF
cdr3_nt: TGTGCCTGGAGTGTACGACAGGGATGGTCTGAGCAGTTCTTC

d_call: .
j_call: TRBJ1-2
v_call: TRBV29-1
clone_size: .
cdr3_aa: CSVAVGEGYTF
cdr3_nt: TGCAGCGTCGCTGTGGGCGAAGGCTACACCTTC

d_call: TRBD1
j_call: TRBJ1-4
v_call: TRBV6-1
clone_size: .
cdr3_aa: CASNPGTGVEKLFF
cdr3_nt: TGTGCCAGCAATCCGGGGACAGGGGTTGAAAAACTGTTTTTT

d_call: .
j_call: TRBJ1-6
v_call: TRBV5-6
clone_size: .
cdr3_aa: CASSLRGKGSPLHF
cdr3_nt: TGTGCCAGCAGCTTGAGGGGGAAGGGATCACCCCTCCACTTT

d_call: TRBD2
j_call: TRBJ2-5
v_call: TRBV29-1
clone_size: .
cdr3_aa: CSVGSGGLETQYF
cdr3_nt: TGCAGCGTTGGTAGCGGGGGCCTAGAGACCCAGTACTTC

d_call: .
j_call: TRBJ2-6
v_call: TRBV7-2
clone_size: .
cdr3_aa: CASSLEGSGANVLTF
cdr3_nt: TGTGCCAGCAGCTTAGAGGGTTCCGGGGCCAACGTCCTGACTTTC

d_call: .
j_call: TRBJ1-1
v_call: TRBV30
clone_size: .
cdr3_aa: CAWSVRLEAFF
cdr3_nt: TGTGCCTGGAGTGTACGCCTTGAAGCTTTCTTT

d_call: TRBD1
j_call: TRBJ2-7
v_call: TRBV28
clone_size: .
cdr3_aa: CASSSRTGASYEQYF
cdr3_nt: TGTGCCAGCAGTTCGCGGACAGGTGCCTCCTACGAGCAGTACTTC

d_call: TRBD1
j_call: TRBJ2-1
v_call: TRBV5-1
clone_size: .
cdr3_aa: CASSSRDSMFF
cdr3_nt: TGCGCCAGCAGCTCCCGGGACAGTATGTTCTTC

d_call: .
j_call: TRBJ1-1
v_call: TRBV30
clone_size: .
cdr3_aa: CAWSFTENTEAFF
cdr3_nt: TGTGCCTGGAGTTTTACAGAGAACACTGAAGCTTTCTTT

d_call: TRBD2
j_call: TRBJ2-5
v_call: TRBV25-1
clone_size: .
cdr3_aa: CASISGGLRGTQYF
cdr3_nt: TGTGCCAGCATTAGCGGGGGGCTCCGGGGGACCCAGTACTTC

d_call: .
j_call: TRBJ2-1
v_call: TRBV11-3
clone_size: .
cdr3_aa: CASSLVAASNEQFF
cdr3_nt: TGTGCCAGCAGCTTAGTAGCGGCCAGCAATGAGCAGTTCTTC

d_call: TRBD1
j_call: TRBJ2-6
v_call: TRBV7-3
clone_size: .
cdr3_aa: CASSSGGTGANVLTF
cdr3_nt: TGTGCCAGCAGCTCAGGGGGCACTGGGGCCAACGTCCTGACTTTC

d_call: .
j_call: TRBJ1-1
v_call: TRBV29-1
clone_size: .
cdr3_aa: CSLLGGLNTEAFF
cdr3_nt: TGCAGCCTCTTGGGGGGGTTGAACACTGAAGCTTTCTTT